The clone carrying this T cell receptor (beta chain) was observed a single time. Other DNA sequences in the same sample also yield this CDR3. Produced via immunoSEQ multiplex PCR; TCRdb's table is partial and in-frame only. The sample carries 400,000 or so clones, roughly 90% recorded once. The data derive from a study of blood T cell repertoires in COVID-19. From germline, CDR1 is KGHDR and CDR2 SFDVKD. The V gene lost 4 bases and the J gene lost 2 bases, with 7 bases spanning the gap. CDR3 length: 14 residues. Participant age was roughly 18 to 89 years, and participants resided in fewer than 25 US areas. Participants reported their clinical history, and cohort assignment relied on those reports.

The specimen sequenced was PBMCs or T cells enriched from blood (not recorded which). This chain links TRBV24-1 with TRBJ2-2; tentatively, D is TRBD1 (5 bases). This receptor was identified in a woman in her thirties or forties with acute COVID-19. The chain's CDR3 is CATSDRANTGELFF. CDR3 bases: TGTGCCACCAGTGACAGGGCTAACACCGGGGAGCTGTTTTTT.